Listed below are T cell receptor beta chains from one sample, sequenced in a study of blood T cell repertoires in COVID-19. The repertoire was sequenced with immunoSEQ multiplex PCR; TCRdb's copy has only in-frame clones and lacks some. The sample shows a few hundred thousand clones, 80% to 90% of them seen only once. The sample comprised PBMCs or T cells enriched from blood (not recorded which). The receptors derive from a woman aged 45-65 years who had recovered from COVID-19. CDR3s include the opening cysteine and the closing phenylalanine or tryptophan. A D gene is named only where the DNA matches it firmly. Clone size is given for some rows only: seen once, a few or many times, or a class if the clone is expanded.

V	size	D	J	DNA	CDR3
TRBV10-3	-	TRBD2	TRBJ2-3	TGTGCCATCAGTGTTACTAGCGGGAGTGTGACAGATACGCAGTATTTT	CAISVTSGSVTDTQYF
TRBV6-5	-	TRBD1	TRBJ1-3	TGTGCCAGCATACTCAGGGGGTCCGGAAACACCATATATTTT	CASILRGSGNTIYF
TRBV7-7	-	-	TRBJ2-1	TGTGCTAGCAGCGTGGGACCAAACCTTAGGGGGAATGAGCAGTTCTTC	CASSVGPNLRGNEQFF
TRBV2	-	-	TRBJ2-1	TGTGCCAGCAGTAGGGACTTCTTCGTTTCCAATGAGCAGTTCTTC	CASSRDFFVSNEQFF
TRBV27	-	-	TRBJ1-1	TGTGCCAGCCAGGGACACCTGAACACTGAAGCTTTCTTT	CASQGHLNTEAFF
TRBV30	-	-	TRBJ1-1	TGTGCCTGGAGGCTGTCAGGGGTGCACACTGAAGCTTTCTTT	CAWRLSGVHTEAFF
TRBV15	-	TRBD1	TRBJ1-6	TGTGCCACCAGCACCAAAAGGACAGGGCTTGATTCACCCCTCCACTTT	CATSTKRTGLDSPLHF
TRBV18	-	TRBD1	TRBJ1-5	TGTGCCAGCTCACCACCGTGGACAGGGAGCAATCAGCCCCAGCATTTT	CASSPPWTGSNQPQHF
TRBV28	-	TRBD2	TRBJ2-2	TGTGCCAGCTCCGGACTAGCGGGATATGGCGGGGAGCTGTTTTTT	CASSGLAGYGGELFF
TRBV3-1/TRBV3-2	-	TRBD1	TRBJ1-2	TGTGCCAGCAGCCATCTATGGGACAGGGGCTATGGCTACACCTTC	CASSHLWDRGYGYTF
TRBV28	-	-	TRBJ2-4	TGTGCCAGCTCCCCTGCCGGGACATCAACCAAAAACATTCAGTACTTC	CASSPAGTSTKNIQYF
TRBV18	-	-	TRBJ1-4	TGTGCCAGCTCACCAGCCGGGTTAAGTGAAAAACTGTTTTTT	CASSPAGLSEKLFF
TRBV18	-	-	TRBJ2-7	TGTGCCAGCTCACCACAATCACTGAACTACGAGCAGTACTTC	CASSPQSLNYEQYF
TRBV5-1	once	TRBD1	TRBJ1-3	TGCGCCAGCAGCTTGGATGGGACAGGGCAAGGAAACACCATATATTTT	CASSLDGTGQGNTIYF